The present T cell receptor (beta chain) was sequenced within a study of CD8+CD57+ T cells in acquired aplastic anemia. With respect to this clonotype: Its antigen remains unknown.

Genomic DNA provided the template from which TCR beta VDJ and CDR3 profiles were obtained. Via MiXCR, TCRdb re-called the reads, giving one row per CDR3 protein. Here the sample spans more than 250,000 distinct CDR3 sequences, approximately 55% being singletons. General observations from the study: About 29 CD8+ CDR3 sequences occurred in both the patients and the controls. No significant patient-versus-control difference appeared in CD8+ Simpson's diversity.

This CDR3 is 13 amino acids long. The germline CDR1 and CDR2 sequences are ENHRY and SYGVKD. V lost 4 bases to trimming and J lost 4 bases; unmatched junction nucleotides: 3. Material for sequencing was sorted CD4+, CD8+, or CD8+CD57+ T cells (not recorded which) from PBMCs. The chain recombines TRBV10-3 with TRBJ2-5; 7 nucleotides line up with TRBD2. The TCR comes from a human donor with severe aplastic anemia or a healthy control (not recorded which). The CDR3 region has the DNA TGTGCCATCAGTGGGGGGGGAAGAGAGACCCAGTACTTC. This gives the protein CAISGGGRETQYF.